This TCR beta chain was sequenced during a study of graft-versus-host responses after intestinal transplantation. Germline CDR1 SGHRS, CDR2 YFSETQ. With V trimmed by 4 bases and J by 0 bases, 11 bases remained unmatched. The CDR3 runs to 17 residues. Produced via immunoSEQ multiplex PCR; TCRdb's table is partial and in-frame only. Among roughly 27,000 clones listed, over 65% were seen once. This TCR was sampled from a human patient who received an intestinal transplant, so some T cells may come from the graft donor. The sample was PBMCs, taken 28 days after intestinal transplant. V gene TRBV5-1 combines with J gene TRBJ2-3, with 7 bases that match TRBD2. The CDR3 DNA reads TGCGCCAGCAGCGTCCTCGGGGGGATCTCTAGCACAGATACGCAGTATTTT. Translating gives CASSVLGGISSTDTQYF.